The clone carrying this T cell receptor beta chain is categorized as medium-sized. Its specificity is unknown. The data were obtained in a study of immune heterogeneity within non-small cell lung tumors. Study conclusions and caveats: Identical dominant CDR3 beta clonotypes were found repeatedly across the tumor sites of a single patient, and these appeared alongside high-frequency clones that were unique to particular tumor locations.

Template came from bulk tumor genomic DNA, at 500 to 650 ng per sample. Multiple widely separated biopsies were taken from each primary tumor at surgery. It was patients with untreated, newly diagnosed non-small cell lung cancer who underwent curative surgery. Germline lookup yields CDR1 DFQATT and CDR2 SNEGSKA (reference sequence). The CDR3 covers 14 residues. V shed 6 bases, J shed 2 bases, and the junction held 9 bases outside the gene matches. TCR beta CDR3 was amplified by multiplex PCR, first round 10 cycles, 32 V and 13 J primers. TCRdb re-analysed the multiplex PCR reads in MiXCR, keeping a single row per CDR3 protein. Of a few thousand distinct CDR3 sequences listed, 20% to 25% are singletons.

This sequence was found in a man aged 65 to 85 with non-small cell lung cancer. This chain joins TRBV20-1 and TRBJ2-7, with 8 bases that match TRBD2. The sample was lung tumor tissue. CDR3 sequence (DNA): TGCAGTGCAAACGGGGGGGGGATCACCTACGAGCAGTACTTC. As protein: CSANGGGITYEQYF.